This entry is about one TCR beta chain. The CDR3 has 15 residues. V was pared by 5 bases and J by 9 bases, with 8 bases of the junction left unmatched. Germline values: CDR1 SGHNT, CDR2 YYREEE (reference sequence). Measured with immunoSEQ multiplex PCR; TCRdb has only the in-frame clones, and not every one. The sample carries approximately 19,000 clones, around 89% recorded once. These data belong to a study of T cells after posttransplantation cyclophosphamide. Methotrexate plus calcineurin inhibitor accompanied controls' myeloablative marrow transplants; sampling was 1 year later. This TCR came from a female patient younger than 45 who received an allogeneic stem cell transplant from an unrelated donor, was CMV-positive, and had acute and chronic GVHD. Part of the T cell pool may stem from the graft donor. The chain couples TRBV5-4 to TRBJ2-1, with 13 bases matching TRBD2. The sample was PBMCs, taken roughly 49 weeks after allogeneic stem cell transplant with calcineurin inhibitor and methotrexate. The CDR3 here is CASSSTSGRAIEQFF. Written as DNA, the CDR3 is TGTGCCAGCAGTTCAACTAGCGGGAGGGCCATTGAGCAGTTCTTC.